One sample yielded the 7 T cell receptor beta chains listed below, sequenced in a study of T cell responses to AZD1222 COVID-19 vaccine. Sequencing was performed with immunoSEQ multiplex PCR; in TCRdb, only in-frame clones are kept and a portion is missing. Of about 120,000 clones listed, about 88% were seen once; the top ten hold around 3%. Material: peripheral blood, obtained 28 days after the second AZD1222 dose. These receptors were collected from an adult who received the AZD1222 COVID-19 vaccine.

V gene TRBV6-5 combines with J gene TRBJ1-2; TRBD1 agrees at 8 bases. After removal of 5 bases from V and 4 bases from J, the junction contained 6 bases not matched to a gene. Germline lookup yields CDR1 MNHEY and CDR2 SVGAGI. This CDR3 is 14 amino acids long. The CDR3 DNA is TGTGCCAGCAGTACCGACAGGGGCGGCTATGGCTACACCTTC. Translating gives CASSTDRGGYGYTF.

The chain joins TRBV2 to TRBJ2-7; D possibly corresponds to TRBD1 (8 bases). The V end was cut by 1 base, the J end by 4 bases, with 14 bases between. Germline values: CDR1 SNHLY, CDR2 FYNNEI. This CDR3 is built from 15 residues. The CDR3 DNA reads TGTGCCAGCAGTGAAGGGACAGGGAGGGTGTACGAGCAGTACTTC. Its protein product is CASSEGTGRVYEQYF.

This chain links TRBV13 with TRBJ2-7; TRBD1 is a possible D gene (6 bases). Between the trimmed V and J ends, which lost 4 bases and 4 bases, there was a span of 14 bases. Germline V gene sequence: CDR1 PRHDT, CDR2 FYEKMQ (reference sequence). The CDR3 extends over 14 amino acids. The CDR3, as DNA: TGTGCCAGCAGCTATACGACAGGTAGTTACGAGCAGTACTTC. Translation gives CASSYTTGSYEQYF.

The chain carries TRBV11-3 and TRBJ2-3, with TRBD1 identical over 11 bases. Losses at the gene ends were 5 bases for V and 3 bases for J; bases not matched to a gene: 7. Germline V gene sequence: CDR1 SGHNT, CDR2 YENEEA. The CDR3 runs to 16 residues. The CDR3 DNA sequence: TGTGCCAGCAGCGCCGGACAGGGGGCAGGGACAGATACGCAGTATTTT. Translating it yields CASSAGQGAGTDTQYF.

The chain links TRBV30 to TRBJ1-6; D is perhaps TRBD1 (5 bases). Germline CDR1 reads GTSNPN; CDR2 reads SVGIG (reference sequence). The CDR3 runs 12 residues. Trimming cost V 3 bases and J 9 bases, with 9 bases left between them. CDR3 loop: CAWRLTASPLHF. Written as DNA, the CDR3 is TGTGCCTGGAGACTGACAGCTTCACCCCTCCACTTT.

The CDR3 region is CASSRAREAFF. The CDR3 bases are TGTGCCAGCAGCCGGGCTCGTGAGGCTTTCTTT. The V gene is TRBV3-1 (or the pseudogene TRBV3-2), the J gene TRBJ1-1; D is uncertain. V gave up 4 bases and J gave up 11 bases, with 11 bases separating them. CDR1 is LGHDT, CDR2 YNNKEL, per germline (reference sequence). The CDR3 has 11 residues.

V usage is TRBV12-3 or TRBV12-4 and J usage is TRBJ1-1; D possibly corresponds to TRBD1 (5 bases). The V end was cut by 6 bases, the J end by 11 bases, with 19 bases between. The CDR3 consists of 13 residues. Here the CDR3 DNA reads TGTGCCAGCAGGCCGGGACTCTCAGAATGGGCTTTCTTT. Its translation: CASRPGLSEWAFF.